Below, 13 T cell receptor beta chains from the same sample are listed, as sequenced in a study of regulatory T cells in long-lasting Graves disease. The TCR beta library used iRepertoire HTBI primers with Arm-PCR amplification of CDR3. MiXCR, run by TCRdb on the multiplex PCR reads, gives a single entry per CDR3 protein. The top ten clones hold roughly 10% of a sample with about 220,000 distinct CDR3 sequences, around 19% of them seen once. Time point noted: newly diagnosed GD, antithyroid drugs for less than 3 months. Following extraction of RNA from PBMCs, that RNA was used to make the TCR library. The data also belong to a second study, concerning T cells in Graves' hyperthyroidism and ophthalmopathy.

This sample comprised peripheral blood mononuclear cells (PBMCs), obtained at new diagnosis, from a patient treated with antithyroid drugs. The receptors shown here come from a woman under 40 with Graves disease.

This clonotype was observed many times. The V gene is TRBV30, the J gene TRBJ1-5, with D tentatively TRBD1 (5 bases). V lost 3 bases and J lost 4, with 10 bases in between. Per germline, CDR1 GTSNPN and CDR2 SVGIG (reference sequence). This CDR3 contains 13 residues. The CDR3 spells CAWSQGINQPQHF. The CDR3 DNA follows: TGTGCCTGGAGCCAGGGCATAAATCAGCCCCAGCATTTT. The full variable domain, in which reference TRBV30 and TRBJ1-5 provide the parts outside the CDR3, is SQTIHQWPATLVQPVGSPLSLECTVEGTSNPNLYWYRQAAGRGLQLLFYSVGIGQISSEVPQNLSASRPQDRQFILSSKKLLLSDSGFYLCAWSQGINQPQHFGDGTRLSIL.

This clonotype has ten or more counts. CDR3 amino acids: CATGPAGGRNNEQFF. The DNA of the CDR3 is TGTGCCACCGGCCCGGCGGGAGGACGGAACAATGAGCAGTTCTTC. The chain combines TRBV24-1 with TRBJ2-1, with TRBD2 identical over 8 bases. Germline trimming cut 9 bases from V and 5 bases from J; bases unmatched to any gene: 11. Germline V lookup: CDR1 KGHDR, CDR2 SFDVKD. This CDR3 spans 15 amino acids.

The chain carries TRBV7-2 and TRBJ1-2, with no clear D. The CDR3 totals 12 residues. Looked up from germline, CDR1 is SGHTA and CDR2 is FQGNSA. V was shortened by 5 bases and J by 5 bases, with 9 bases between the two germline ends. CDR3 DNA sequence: TGTGCCAGCAGCCAAGCGCTATATGGCTACACCTTC. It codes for CASSQALYGYTF.

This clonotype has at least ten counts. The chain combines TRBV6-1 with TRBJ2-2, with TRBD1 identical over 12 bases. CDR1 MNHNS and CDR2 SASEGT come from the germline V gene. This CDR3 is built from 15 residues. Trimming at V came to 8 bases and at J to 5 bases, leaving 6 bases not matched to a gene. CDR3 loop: CASRPGQGATGELFF. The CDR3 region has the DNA TGTGCCAGCCGACCGGGACAGGGGGCAACCGGGGAGCTGTTTTTT.

Here the CDR3 reads CASSHGRALSAGELFF. In DNA form, the CDR3 reads TGTGCCAGCTCCCACGGGAGGGCCCTTTCGGCCGGGGAGCTGTTTTTT. This chain links TRBV12-3 or TRBV12-4 with TRBJ2-2; 8 bases agree with TRBD2. J gave up 6 bases and V 8 bases, and 14 bases lay outside the gene matches. CDR3 size: 16 residues.

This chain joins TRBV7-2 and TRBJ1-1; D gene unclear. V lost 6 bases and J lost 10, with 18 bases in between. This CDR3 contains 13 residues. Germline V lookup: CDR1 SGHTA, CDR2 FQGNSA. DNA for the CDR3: TGTGCCAGCAGTGAAGCCTCTAGTCCCATAGCTTTCTTT. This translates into CASSEASSPIAFF.

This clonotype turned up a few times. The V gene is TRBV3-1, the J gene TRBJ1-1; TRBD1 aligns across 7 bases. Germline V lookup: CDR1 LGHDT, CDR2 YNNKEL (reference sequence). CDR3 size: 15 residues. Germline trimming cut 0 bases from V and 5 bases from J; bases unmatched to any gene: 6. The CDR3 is CASSQENRGRTEAFF. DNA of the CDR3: TGTGCCAGCAGCCAAGAAAACAGGGGTAGGACTGAAGCTTTCTTT.

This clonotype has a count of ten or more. The CDR3 DNA reads TGTGCCAGCAGTCTCCAGAGGGGGGGGCTCGGTGAAGCTTTCTTT. Its protein product is CASSLQRGGLGEAFF. The V gene is TRBV28, the J gene TRBJ1-1; D possibly corresponds to TRBD1 (6 bases). CDR3 length equals 15 residues. The V gene's germline CDR1 is MDHEN and CDR2 SYDVKM. The V gene lost 5 bases and the J gene lost 7 bases, with 20 bases spanning the gap. Full variable domain (remainder filled in from reference TRBV28 and TRBJ1-1): DVKVTQSSRYLVKRTGEKVFLECVQDMDHENMFWYRQDPGLGLRLIYFSYDVKMKEKGDIPEGYSVSREKKERFSLILESASTNQTSMYLCASSLQRGGLGEAFFGQGTRLTVV.

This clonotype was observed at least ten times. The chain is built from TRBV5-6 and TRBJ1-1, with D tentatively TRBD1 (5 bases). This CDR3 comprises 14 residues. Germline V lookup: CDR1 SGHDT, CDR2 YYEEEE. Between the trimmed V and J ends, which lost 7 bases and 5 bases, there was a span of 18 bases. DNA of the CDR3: TGTGCCAGCGGCTCACGGGGGGGGGTAACTGAAGCTTTCTTT. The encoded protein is CASGSRGGVTEAFF.

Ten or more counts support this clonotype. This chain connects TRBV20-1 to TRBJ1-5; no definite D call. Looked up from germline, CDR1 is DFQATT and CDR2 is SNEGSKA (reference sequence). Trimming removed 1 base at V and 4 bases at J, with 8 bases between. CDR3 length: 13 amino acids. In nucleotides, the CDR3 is TGCAGTGCTAGAGTCGGCGGTAATCAGCCCCAGCATTTT. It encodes CSARVGGNQPQHF.

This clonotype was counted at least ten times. CDR3 DNA sequence: TGTGCCAGCAGCGCTAGCGGAGGGTGGGAGACCCAGTACTTC. Translating it yields CASSASGGWETQYF. The chain has TRBV7-9 and TRBJ2-5; 7 bases line up with TRBD2. The germline V gene has CDR1 SEHNR and CDR2 FQNEAQ (reference sequence). V shed 5 bases, J shed 5 bases, and the junction held 8 bases outside the gene matches. This CDR3 has 14 residues.

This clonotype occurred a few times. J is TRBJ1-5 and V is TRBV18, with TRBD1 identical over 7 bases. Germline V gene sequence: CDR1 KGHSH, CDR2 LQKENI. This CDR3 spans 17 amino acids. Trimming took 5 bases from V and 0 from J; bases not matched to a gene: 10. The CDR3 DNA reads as TGTGCCAGCTCATCACTTCCCGGGACAGATAGCAATCAGCCCCAGCATTTT. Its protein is CASSSLPGTDSNQPQHF.

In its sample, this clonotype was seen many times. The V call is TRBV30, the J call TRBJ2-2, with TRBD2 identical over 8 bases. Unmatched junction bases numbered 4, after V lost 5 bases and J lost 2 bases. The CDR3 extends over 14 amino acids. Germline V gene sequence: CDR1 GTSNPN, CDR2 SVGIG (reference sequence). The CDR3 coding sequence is TGTGCCTGGGCCGGGACTAGTAACACCGGGGAGCTGTTTTTT. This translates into CAWAGTSNTGELFF.